One and the same sample provided the 18 T cell receptor beta chains below, sequenced in a study of beta chain features in type 1 diabetes. No antigen is known for these receptors. The study, taken as a whole, reports: All four CD4+ subsets of Type 1 diabetes patients contained TCRB CDR3s that were moderately but significantly shorter.

All of the isolated RNA was reverse transcribed, so expressed TCRB transcripts were sequenced. Method: immunoSEQ multiplex PCR; TCRdb's copy keeps in-frame clones and lacks some. The repertoire holds 300,000 or so clones, roughly 14% seen once, with about 0.016% in the top ten. Sample: naive CD4+ T cells from blood. The receptors were sampled from a woman aged 18-29 years with type 1 diabetes.

The chain links TRBV10-3 to TRBJ2-3, with 7 bases identical to TRBD1. CDR1 and CDR2 (germline): ENHRY, SYGVKD. The CDR3 consists of 14 residues. The V segment lost 5 bases and the J segment 2 bases; nucleotides outside the gene matches: 4. CDR3 region: CAISLTGVTDTQYF. In DNA form, the CDR3 reads TGTGCCATCAGTCTCACAGGGGTCACAGATACGCAGTATTTT.

This clone was observed a few times. The genes are TRBV18 and TRBJ2-7; 9 nucleotides line up with TRBD2. The CDR3 covers 15 residues. Germline V gene lookup returns CDR1 KGHSH and CDR2 LQKENI. V was pared by 2 bases and J by 6 bases, with 8 bases of the junction left unmatched. CDR3 protein: CASSPYGGLALEQYF. Here the CDR3 DNA reads TGTGCCAGCTCACCATATGGGGGACTAGCCCTCGAGCAGTACTTC.

CDR3 protein: CASLQGGTGLYNEQFF. The CDR3 DNA sequence: TGTGCCAGCTTACAGGGTGGGACAGGACTCTACAATGAGCAGTTCTTC. The chain recombines TRBV28 with TRBJ2-1; 8 nucleotides line up with TRBD1. Germline loops: CDR1 MDHEN, CDR2 SYDVKM. The CDR3 loop spans 16 amino acids. Losses at the gene ends were 8 bases for V and 3 bases for J; bases not matched to a gene: 12. The whole variable domain, remainder taken from reference TRBV28 and TRBJ2-1, is DVKVTQSSRYLVKRTGEKVFLECVQDMDHENMFWYRQDPGLGLRLIYFSYDVKMKEKGDIPEGYSVSREKKERFSLILESASTNQTSMYLCASLQGGTGLYNEQFFGPGTRLTVL.

This clone was seen a handful of times. This CDR3 is also generated by other DNA sequences in the sample. The genes are TRBV29-1 and TRBJ1-1, with no clear D. CDR3 length: 13 residues. The V and J ends lost 1 base and 0 bases respectively, with 6 bases between them. Germline values: CDR1 SQVTM, CDR2 ANQGSEA. The CDR3 bases are TGCAGCGTTGAAGGGCGGATGAACACTGAAGCTTTCTTT. This gives the protein CSVEGRMNTEAFF. The full variable domain, rest sourced from reference TRBV29-1 and TRBJ1-1, is SAVISQKPSRDICQRGTSLTIQCQVDSQVTMMFWYRQQPGQSLTLIATANQGSEATYESGFVIDKFPISRPNLTFSTLTVSNMSPEDSSIYLCSVEGRMNTEAFFGQGTRLTVV.

This clone was counted a few times. The chain uses TRBV2 and TRBJ1-2, with D hard to call. Germline CDR1 is SNHLY and CDR2 is FYNNEI. V was pared by 4 bases and J by 4 bases, with 7 bases between. CDR3 length equals 12 residues. The CDR3 region has the DNA TGTGCCAGCAGTGTAGACTTCTATGGCTACACCTTC. Amino acid sequence: CASSVDFYGYTF.

The chain links TRBV25-1 to TRBJ1-3, with 7 positions matching TRBD1. V lost 3 bases and J lost 2; bases outside the gene matches: 4. The CDR3 covers 15 residues. Germline V gives CDR1 MGHDK, CDR2 SYGVNS. Written as DNA, the CDR3 is TGTGCCAGCAGTGATCCGACAGGGACTGGAAACACCATATATTTT. Translation gives CASSDPTGTGNTIYF.

This clone was seen a handful of times. This rearrangement joins TRBV10-3 to TRBJ1-1; the D gene is possibly TRBD1 (5 bases). Between the trimmed V and J ends, which lost 4 bases and 4 bases, there was a span of 13 bases. Germline CDR1 and CDR2: ENHRY and SYGVKD. The CDR3 is 14 residues long. The CDR3 here is CAISGARVGTEAFF. The CDR3 nucleotides are TGTGCCATCAGTGGGGCCAGGGTGGGCACTGAAGCTTTCTTT.

This clone turned up a few times. In the same sample, other DNA sequences code for this CDR3. This chain links TRBV5-1 with TRBJ2-1, with TRBD1 identical over 11 bases. This CDR3 spans 15 amino acids. V lost 3 bases, J lost 2 bases, and 1 base stayed unmatched. Germline V lookup: CDR1 SGHRS, CDR2 YFSETQ. DNA of the CDR3: TGCGCCAGCAGCTCGGGACAGGGGGCCTACAATGAGCAGTTCTTC. Its protein product is CASSSGQGAYNEQFF.

This chain joins TRBV6-1 and TRBJ1-2; maybe TRBD1 (5 bases). There are 14 residues in the CDR3. V was pared by 2 bases and J by 2 bases, with 9 bases between. Per germline, CDR1 MNHNS and CDR2 SASEGT. CDR3 residues: CASSELPGNYGYTF. The CDR3 DNA is TGTGCCAGCAGTGAACTTCCAGGGAACTATGGCTACACCTTC.

A few counts support this clone. This sequence joins TRBV28 and TRBJ1-5; TRBD1 is a possible D gene (5 bases). V lost 5 bases, J lost 7 bases, and 15 bases lay in between. Germline CDR1 reads MDHEN; CDR2 reads SYDVKM. The CDR3 spans 14 residues. CDR3 coding DNA: TGTGCCAGCAGTCTCACTACGGGGGGACAGCCCCAGCATTTT. This encodes CASSLTTGGQPQHF.

This clone was detected a few times. The V call is TRBV7-9, the J call TRBJ2-3; 7 bases agree with TRBD1. V lost 4 bases to trimming and J lost 0 bases; unmatched junction nucleotides: 10. The CDR3 runs to 17 residues. From germline, CDR1 is SEHNR and CDR2 FQNEAQ (reference sequence). CDR3 loop: CASSYYPGQTSTDTQYF. CDR3 nucleotides: TGTGCCAGCAGCTATTACCCGGGACAGACCAGCACAGATACGCAGTATTTT.

V gene TRBV7-3 combines with J gene TRBJ1-1, with D maybe TRBD1 (5 bases). There are 15 residues in the CDR3. Per the germline V gene, CDR1 is SGHTA and CDR2 is FQGTGA. V was clipped by 0 bases and J by 5 bases, with 13 bases between them. CDR3 loop: CASSLTSGVGTEAFF. DNA for the CDR3: TGTGCCAGCAGCTTAACTTCGGGGGTTGGGACTGAAGCTTTCTTT.

This clone appeared a few times. The V call is TRBV7-2, the J call TRBJ2-7; 9 nucleotides agree with TRBD1. Per the germline V gene, CDR1 is SGHTA and CDR2 is FQGNSA. The CDR3 runs to 15 residues. Germline trimming cut 6 bases from V and 3 bases from J; bases unmatched to any gene: 9. The CDR3 reads CASRGGQGGFYEQYF. The CDR3 nucleotides read TGTGCCAGCAGGGGGGGACAGGGAGGTTTCTACGAGCAGTACTTC.

V gene TRBV5-1 combines with J gene TRBJ2-5; 8 bases line up with TRBD2. The V and J ends lost 0 bases and 5 bases, in that order; junction bases with no gene match: 6. Germline CDR1 reads SGHRS; CDR2 reads YFSETQ. The CDR3 totals 15 residues. The CDR3 DNA is TGCGCCAGCAGCTTGGTGGGGACTAGTGAGGAGACCCAGTACTTC. It translates to CASSLVGTSEETQYF. Variable domain in full (rest from reference TRBV5-1 and TRBJ2-5): KAGVTQTPRYLIKTRGQQVTLSCSPISGHRSVSWYQQTPGQGLQFLFEYFSETQRNKGNFPGRFSGRQFSNSRSEMNVSTLELGDSALYLCASSLVGTSEETQYFGPGTRLLVL.

V is TRBV19 and J is TRBJ2-7, with TRBD1 as a possible D gene (5 bases). The germline gives CDR1 LNHDA, CDR2 SQIVND (reference sequence). V gave up 5 bases and J gave up 3 bases, with 20 bases separating them. The CDR3 runs to 16 residues. CDR3 in amino acids: CASSPLYPGIYYEQYF. Here the CDR3 DNA reads TGTGCCAGTAGTCCTTTATATCCAGGGATTTACTACGAGCAGTACTTC.

This clone has just a few counts. The V call is TRBV5-1, the J call TRBJ2-5; 11 positions match TRBD2. This CDR3 spans 15 amino acids. CDR1 and CDR2 (germline): SGHRS, YFSETQ. The V gene end was trimmed by 2 bases and the J gene end by 5 bases; junction bases not matched to a gene: 5. The CDR3 bases are TGCGCCAGCAGCTTTAGCGGGAGGGCCGGGGAGACCCAGTACTTC. It is translated as CASSFSGRAGETQYF.

This clone has a handful of counts. This chain uses TRBV6-6 with TRBJ2-5; D possibly corresponds to TRBD1 (5 bases). The germline V and J ends were trimmed by 6 bases and 5 bases, with 16 bases remaining between them. The germline gives CDR1 MNHNY, CDR2 SVGAGI (reference sequence). The CDR3 loop spans 14 amino acids. In nucleotides, the CDR3 is TGTGCCAGCAGCCGACAGCTCCCCCTTGAGACCCAGTACTTC. Translation gives CASSRQLPLETQYF.

This clone was observed a handful of times. The gene calls are TRBV18 and TRBJ2-1; 7 bases map to TRBD1. Germline loops: CDR1 KGHSH, CDR2 LQKENI. After removal of 1 base from V and 5 bases from J, the junction contained 5 bases not matched to a gene. The CDR3 is 15 amino acids. In DNA, the CDR3 is TGTGCCAGCTCACCACAAAGGGGGCTTAACAATGAGCAGTTCTTC. As protein: CASSPQRGLNNEQFF.